This TCR beta chain was identified in a study of long-term antiretroviral therapy in people with HIV. Study results and caveats: Pre-ART clonal expansions dominated every time point's repertoire.

Germline assignment: CDR1 LGHNA and CDR2 YSLEER. This CDR3 has 16 amino acids. Trimming removed 4 bases from V and 5 bases from J, with 18 bases in between. A remark on this clone: Antigen: not known.

At the survey level, the v3.0 immunoSEQ assay was run. The data were produced by immunoSEQ multiplex PCR, yet TCRdb's version contains in-frame clones alone and is incomplete. Among approximately 27,000 clones listed, roughly 92% were seen once. The source material was unsorted PBMCs, sampled 3.1 years after starting antiretroviral therapy. The sequence derives from a man between 18 and 35 years old with HIV. The chain has TRBV4-3 and TRBJ2-1; D remains ambiguous. The CDR3 nucleotides read TGCGCCAGCAGCCCCGCCGGGTTCCCAAAGGACAATGAGCAGTTCTTC. This translates into CASSPAGFPKDNEQFF.